Each of the 6 T cell receptor beta chains below was sequenced from the same sample in a study of blood T cells in healthy people across ages. Combining a sample-barcoded 5' primer with a J-beta primer mix, a second PCR ran for 7 to 11 cycles. TCRdb re-called the 5' RACE reads with MiXCR, one entry per CDR3 protein. The sample has about 640,000 distinct CDR3 sequences, 35% to 50% seen once. Sequencing input: blood. All receptors come from a man older than 75 in good health.

The chain carries TRBV27 and TRBJ1-2; D is undetermined. V was cut by 0 bases and J by 7 bases, with 15 bases left in between. CDR1 is MNHEY and CDR2 is SMNVEV in the germline V gene (reference sequence). This CDR3 contains 15 residues. The CDR3 DNA reads TGTGCCAGCAGTTTATCGCTAAGGACCGCTGGTGGCTACACCTTC. Encoded protein: CASSLSLRTAGGYTF.

This clonotype was seen a few times. The rearrangement joins TRBV28 to TRBJ1-5, with 10 bases fitting TRBD1. Germline V CDR1 and CDR2: MDHEN, SYDVKM. The V segment lost 2 bases and the J segment 6 bases; nucleotides outside the gene matches: 4. The CDR3 is 15 residues long. The CDR3 sequence is CASSLGDRGGQPQHF. CDR3 nucleotide sequence: TGTGCCAGCAGTTTAGGGGACAGGGGTGGTCAGCCCCAGCATTTT.

The rearrangement joins TRBV5-1 to TRBJ2-5; D is ambiguous. V lost 6 bases, J lost 5 bases, and 11 bases lay in between. CDR3 length: 12 residues. CDR1 and CDR2 from the germline V gene are SGHRS and YFSETQ. CDR3 residues: CASTSSHETQYF. The CDR3 nucleotides are TGCGCCAGCACGTCCAGCCACGAGACCCAGTACTTC. Combining the CDR3 with reference TRBV5-1 and TRBJ2-5 gives the whole variable domain KAGVTQTPRYLIKTRGQQVTLSCSPISGHRSVSWYQQTPGQGLQFLFEYFSETQRNKGNFPGRFSGRQFSNSRSEMNVSTLELGDSALYLCASTSSHETQYFGPGTRLLVL.

The chain links TRBV4-2 to TRBJ1-2; no clear D gene. The V end lost 0 bases, the J end lost 7 bases, and 6 bases lay between the germline ends. CDR3 size: 12 residues. CDR1 and CDR2 from the germline V gene are LGHNA and YNFKEQ. The CDR3 loop reads CASSQETAGYTF. The CDR3 DNA sequence: TGTGCCAGCAGCCAAGAGACTGCTGGCTACACCTTC.

This clonotype has just a few counts. The genes are TRBV6-2 or TRBV6-3 and TRBJ2-7, with TRBD1 matching 8 bases. With 6 bases clipped from V and 7 bases from J, the junction kept 14 bases outside the gene matches. Germline CDR1 is MNHEY and CDR2 is SVGEGT. This CDR3 is 15 amino acids long. The chain's CDR3 is CASRTQGAGFQEQYF. CDR3 DNA sequence: TGTGCCAGCAGGACTCAGGGGGCTGGTTTTCAGGAGCAGTACTTC.

For this clonotype: One end of the junction is discordant with germline, which a read error may explain. The chain is built from TRBV27 and TRBJ1-5; 7 positions agree with TRBD1. Germline CDR1 and CDR2: MNHEY and SMNVEV (reference sequence). This CDR3 is 16 amino acids long. CDR3 nucleotide sequence: TGTGCCGGCAGTAAAGACCAGGGGGTTAGCAATCAGCCCCAGCATTTT. It specifies CAGSKDQGVSNQPQHF.